This T cell receptor beta chain was observed in a study of T-cell reconstitution after alpha-beta-depleted transplantation in children. The CDR3 length is 14 residues. Germline loops: CDR1 DFQATT, CDR2 SNEGSKA (reference sequence). J lost 3 bases, V lost 5 bases, and 7 bases had no gene match. Using unique molecular identifiers, the investigators prepared the TCRbeta library. One entry per CDR3 protein results from TCRdb running MiXCR on the PCR reads. The data show about 370,000 distinct CDR3 sequences, roughly 21% seen once. This clonotype was observed many times. This rearrangement joins TRBV20-1 to TRBJ1-1, with TRBD1 matching over 9 bases. The clonotype comes from a human donor who donated a stem cell graft to a child with acute myeloid leukemia. Sequenced here: PBMCs from the stem cell graft donor, sampled from the stem cell graft. CDR3 sequence reads: CSAHRGRQDTEAFF. The CDR3 nucleotides are TGCAGTGCTCACAGGGGGCGTCAAGACACTGAAGCTTTCTTT.